These 11 T cell receptor beta chains originate from one sample sequenced in a study of breast tumors, draining lymph nodes, adjacent tissues. TCRdb reprocessed the multiplex PCR reads with MiXCR, giving one entry per CDR3 protein. The table lists about 180,000 distinct CDR3 sequences, roughly 30% of them singletons. Axillary draining lymph nodes of breast cancer patients supplied the node samples. Sequenced sample: axillary lymph node tissue. The receptors were gathered from a female donor with breast cancer. Some clones in this sample may be carry-over from other donors' samples.

The chain has TRBV20-1 and TRBJ1-1; D may be TRBD1 (6 bases). The V and J ends lost 3 bases and 5 bases respectively, with 22 bases between them. Germline V CDR1 and CDR2: DFQATT, SNEGSKA (reference sequence). The CDR3 covers 16 residues. The CDR3 DNA follows: TGCAGTGCTAGCCAAACAGGGTCAGGGAAGTGTACTGAAGCTTTCTTT. Its translation is CSASQTGSGKCTEAFF.

J is TRBJ1-1 and V is TRBV2; no reliable D call. CDR1 and CDR2 from the germline V gene are SNHLY and FYNNEI. The CDR3 extends over 13 amino acids. V lost 5 bases to trimming and J lost 1 base, with 8 bases between them. The CDR3 reads CASSRQWNTEAFF. In DNA, the CDR3 is TGTGCCAGCAGTAGGCAGTGGAACACTGAAGCTTTCTTT. Based on the CDR3 plus reference TRBV2 and TRBJ1-1, the full variable domain is EPEVTQTPSHQVTQMGQEVILRCVPISNHLYFYWYRQILGQKVEFLVSFYNNEISEKSEIFDDQFSVERPDGSNFTLKIRSTKLEDSAMYFCASSRQWNTEAFFGQGTRLTVV.

A word on this clonotype: A much larger clone lies one base from this, so it may be a read error. The V call is TRBV14, the J call TRBJ2-1; possibly TRBD1 for D (6 bases). Trimming removed 0 bases from V and 8 bases from J, with 26 bases in between. CDR3 length: 19 residues. CDR1 SGHDN and CDR2 FVKESK come from the germline V gene. CDR3 sequence: CASSQDWGSKGVAWDEQFF. CDR3 bases: TGTGCCAGCAGCCAAGATTGGGGGTCCAAGGGGGTCGCTTGGGATGAGCAGTTCTTC.

The sample holds many counts of this clonotype. This chain links TRBV7-9 with TRBJ1-6, with 8 bases matching TRBD1. The CDR3 has 14 residues. Germline V gene data show CDR1 as SEHNR and CDR2 as FQNEAQ (reference sequence). Trimming at V came to 5 bases and at J to 10 bases, leaving 7 bases not matched to a gene. In nucleotides, the CDR3 is TGTGCCAGCAGCCCGCGACAGGGGTGGTCACCCCTCCACTTT. Translation: CASSPRQGWSPLHF.

The sample holds many counts of this clonotype. The chain has TRBV6-1 and TRBJ1-2; 11 bases line up with TRBD1. Germline assignment: CDR1 MNHNS and CDR2 SASEGT. CDR3 length: 16 amino acids. Losses at the gene ends were 6 bases for V and 3 bases for J; bases not matched to a gene: 9. CDR3 sequence: CASRDRGLLMDYGYTF. The CDR3 DNA is TGTGCCAGCAGGGACAGGGGGCTGTTAATGGACTATGGCTACACCTTC.

This clonotype has a count of ten or more. This rearrangement joins TRBV4-2 to TRBJ2-7; 10 bases match TRBD2. The CDR3 is 14 amino acids. V lost 1 base, J lost 4 bases, and 1 base stayed unmatched. Germline CDR1 is LGHNA and CDR2 is YNFKEQ. This chain's CDR3 is CASSQGGLAYEQYF. The CDR3 DNA follows: TGTGCCAGCAGCCAAGGGGGACTAGCGTACGAGCAGTACTTC.

In this sample, this clonotype turned up a few times. The chain has TRBV6-1 and TRBJ1-3; 7 positions agree with TRBD1. CDR1 MNHNS and CDR2 SASEGT come from the germline V gene. With V trimmed by 1 base and J by 2 bases, 8 bases remained unmatched. The CDR3 is 17 residues long. The CDR3 loop is CASSEVVTGKAGNTIYF. The CDR3 nucleotides are TGTGCCAGCAGTGAAGTGGTGACAGGGAAAGCTGGAAACACCATATATTTT.

This clonotype was seen repeatedly, ten times or more. This chain links TRBV7-6 with TRBJ2-7; D is unclear. V was cut by 2 bases and J by 2 bases, with 10 bases left in between. Germline V lookup: CDR1 SGHVS, CDR2 FNYEAQ. The CDR3 has 14 residues. CDR3 sequence reads: CASSLSTGPYEQYF. CDR3 DNA: TGTGCCAGCAGCTTATCCACCGGTCCCTACGAGCAGTACTTC.

This clonotype was detected ten times or more. This CDR3 is CASSSVLAGGNTIYF. The CDR3 DNA sequence: TGTGCCAGCAGCAGTGTCCTCGCTGGTGGAAACACCATATATTTT. This chain uses TRBV5-6 with TRBJ1-3; D remains unclear. With 4 bases removed from V and 3 bases from J, the gap between germline ends came to 14 bases. The germline CDR1 and CDR2 sequences are SGHDT and YYEEEE. The CDR3 loop spans 15 amino acids.

This clonotype was recorded at least ten times. V gene TRBV10-3 combines with J gene TRBJ2-7, with 7 bases lining up with TRBD1. The CDR3 runs 14 residues. Trimming cost V 0 bases and J 2 bases; bases outside gene matches: 1. Germline V gives CDR1 ENHRY, CDR2 SYGVKD. Here the CDR3 reads CAISESTGTYEQYF. CDR3 DNA sequence: TGTGCCATCAGTGAGTCGACAGGGACCTACGAGCAGTACTTC.

This chain joins TRBV9 and TRBJ2-1; D may be TRBD2 (6 bases). Between the trimmed V and J ends, which lost 0 bases and 9 bases, there was a span of 22 bases. Germline CDR1 and CDR2: SGDLS and YYNGEE. The CDR3 is 17 amino acids. The CDR3 is CASSVEGGVALVAEQFF. The DNA of the CDR3 is TGTGCCAGCAGCGTAGAAGGCGGGGTGGCCCTTGTCGCTGAGCAGTTCTTC.